This entry lists 10 T cell receptor beta chains sequenced from one sample in a study of blood T cells in healthy people across ages. A sample-barcoded 5' primer and a J-beta primer mix were used in a second PCR of roughly 6 to 12 cycles. Using its own MiXCR run on the 5' RACE reads, TCRdb lists one record per CDR3 protein. The sample includes some 1.8 million distinct CDR3 sequences, about 39% seen only once; the top ten take 20% to 25%. Sequencing input: blood. The receptors derive from a human donor in good health.

This sequence joins TRBV6-2 or TRBV6-3 and TRBJ2-1; 9 bases agree with TRBD1. This CDR3 comprises 16 residues. V lost 6 bases, J lost 7 bases, and 13 bases stayed unmatched. Germline V gene data show CDR1 as MNHEY and CDR2 as SVGEGT. The CDR3 protein is CASRNLGTGQGNEQFF. The CDR3 nucleotides read TGTGCCAGCAGAAACCTCGGGACAGGGCAAGGTAATGAGCAGTTCTTC.

This clonotype has only a few counts. The V gene is TRBV4-1, the J gene TRBJ2-7, with 10 bases lining up with TRBD2. CDR3 length: 16 amino acids. Germline loops: CDR1 MGHRA, CDR2 YSYEKL. With V trimmed by 1 base and J by 2 bases, 5 bases remained unmatched. In DNA, the CDR3 is TGCGCCAGCAGCCAAGCAGCGGGGGGGACGGCCTACGAGCAGTACTTC. Residues: CASSQAAGGTAYEQYF.

This clonotype was counted between two and nine times. The chain carries TRBV12-3 or TRBV12-4 and TRBJ1-2; weak D call: TRBD1 (6 bases). CDR3 length: 14 residues. V lost 6 bases and J 2 bases, leaving 13 bases between the germline ends. The CDR3 region has the DNA TGTGCCAGCAGCCAACAGGGTAACAACTATGGCTACACCTTC. Residues: CASSQQGNNYGYTF.

This chain joins TRBV20-1 and TRBJ2-4, with D unclear. V was trimmed by 5 bases and J by 0 bases, leaving 8 bases between them. Germline V gives CDR1 DFQATT, CDR2 SNEGSKA (reference sequence). This CDR3 is built from 13 residues. The CDR3: CSADQLAKNIQYF. In nucleotides, the CDR3 is TGCAGTGCTGACCAGCTAGCCAAAAACATTCAGTACTTC.

J is TRBJ2-1 and V is TRBV12-3 or TRBV12-4; the D is unclear. The CDR3 is made up of 13 amino acids. Trimming removed 1 base from V and 10 bases from J, with 11 bases in between. The CDR3 DNA reads as TGTGCCAGCAGTTTAGACACGGCCAGGGAGCAGTTCTTC. It specifies CASSLDTAREQFF.

This clonotype turned up a few times. V and J are TRBV7-2 and TRBJ2-5; 7 nucleotides match TRBD2. V dropped 4 bases and J dropped 11; count of bases not matched to a gene: 10. The CDR3 has 13 residues. CDR1 and CDR2 from the germline V gene are SGHTA and FQGNSA. CDR3 residues: CASSSLPVGGQYF. The CDR3 coding sequence is TGTGCCAGCAGCTCGCTCCCGGTGGGGGGGCAGTACTTC.

This clonotype was detected a few times. The chain recombines TRBV4-2 with TRBJ2-2, with D unresolved. The CDR3 is 15 amino acids. Trimming removed 4 bases at V and 7 bases at J, with 16 bases between. Germline values: CDR1 LGHNA, CDR2 YNFKEQ. The CDR3 nucleotides read TGTGCCAGCAGCCGGGTATTCGAGGTGGGCGGGGAGCTGTTTTTT. It translates to CASSRVFEVGGELFF.

On this clonotype: The junction departs from the called germline gene at one end, perhaps through a read error. The chain recombines TRBV29-1 with TRBJ1-2, with D perhaps matching TRBD1 (5 bases). This CDR3 is built from 13 residues. Germline V gene lookup returns CDR1 SQVTM and CDR2 ANQGSEA. The CDR3 loop reads CGVFRQGVRGYTF. CDR3 in DNA: TGCGGCGTTTTTCGGCAGGGAGTTCGTGGCTACACCTTC. Looking up the rest from reference TRBV29-1 and TRBJ1-2 gives the full variable domain: SAVISQKPSRDICQRGTSLTIQCQVDSQVTMMFWYRQQPGQSLTLIATANQGSEATYESGFVIDKFPISRPNLTFSTLTVSNMSPEDSSIYLCGVFRQGVRGYTFGSGTRLTVV.

The chain uses TRBV9 and TRBJ2-4, with 7 bases matching TRBD2. J lost 13 bases, V lost 7 bases, and 26 bases had no gene match. The length of the CDR3 is 17 residues. Germline CDR1 and CDR2: SGDLS and YYNGEE. CDR3 residues: CASGGSGRGRGWNEQYF. CDR3 DNA: TGTGCCAGCGGCGGGTCGGGCCGAGGGCGGGGGTGGAATGAGCAGTACTTC.

In regard to this clonotype: Its ends do not fully match the called genes, so a read error is possible. The chain joins TRBV11-1 to TRBJ2-5; 8 bases line up with TRBD2. This CDR3 has 15 residues. In germline, CDR1 is SGHAT, CDR2 FQDESV (reference sequence). The CDR3 here is CACSDRAGAQETQYF. The CDR3 DNA reads TGTGCCTGCAGCGATAGAGCGGGGGCCCAAGAGACCCAGTACTTC.